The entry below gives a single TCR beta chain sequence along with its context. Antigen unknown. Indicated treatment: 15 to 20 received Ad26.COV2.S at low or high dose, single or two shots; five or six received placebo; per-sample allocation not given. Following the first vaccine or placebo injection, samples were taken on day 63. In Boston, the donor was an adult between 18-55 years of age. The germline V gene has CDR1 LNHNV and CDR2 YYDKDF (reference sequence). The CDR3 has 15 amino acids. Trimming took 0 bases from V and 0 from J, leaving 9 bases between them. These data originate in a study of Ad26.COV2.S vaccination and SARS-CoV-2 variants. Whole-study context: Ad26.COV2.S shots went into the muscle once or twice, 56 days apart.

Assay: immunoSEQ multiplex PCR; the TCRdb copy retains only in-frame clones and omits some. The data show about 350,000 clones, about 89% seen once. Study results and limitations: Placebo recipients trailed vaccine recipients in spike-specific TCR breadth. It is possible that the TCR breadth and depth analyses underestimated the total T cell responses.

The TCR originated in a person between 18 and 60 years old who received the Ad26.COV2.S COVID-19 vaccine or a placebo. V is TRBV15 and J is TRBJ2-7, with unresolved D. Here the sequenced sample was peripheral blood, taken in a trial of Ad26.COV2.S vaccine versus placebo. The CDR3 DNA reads TGTGCCACCAGCAGAGACTTACAGAACTCCTACGAGCAGTACTTC. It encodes CATSRDLQNSYEQYF.